Shown below are 18 T cell receptor beta chains from a single sample sequenced in a study of blood T cell repertoires in COVID-19. TCRdb's table, derived via immunoSEQ multiplex PCR, lists solely in-frame clones and lacks some. The profile shows some 240,000 clones, approximately 83% of them singletons. Sequences were obtained from PBMCs or T cells enriched from blood (not recorded which). All receptors come from a woman in her 40s with acute COVID-19.

The chain is built from TRBV6-5 and TRBJ2-1; TRBD1 agrees at 7 bases. Germline V lookup: CDR1 MNHEY, CDR2 SVGAGI. The CDR3 is 13 residues long. Trimming removed 2 bases from V and 7 bases from J; junction bases left unmatched: 2. CDR3 residues: CASSYLTGNEQFF. The CDR3 bases are TGTGCCAGCAGTTACCTGACAGGGAATGAGCAGTTCTTC.

The chain employs TRBV4-1 and TRBJ2-5; 10 bases align to TRBD2. The V segment lost 4 bases and the J segment 4 bases; nucleotides outside the gene matches: 6. Germline V gene sequence: CDR1 MGHRA, CDR2 YSYEKL. The CDR3 loop spans 15 amino acids. The CDR3 protein is CASSPVSGRGETQYF. Here the CDR3 DNA reads TGCGCCAGCAGCCCTGTCAGCGGGAGGGGAGAGACCCAGTACTTC.

The chain employs TRBV19 and TRBJ1-2, with 7 bases matching TRBD1. Trimming took 2 bases from V and 7 from J; bases not matched to a gene: 7. The CDR3 sequence is 14 residues long. Germline V gene lookup returns CDR1 LNHDA and CDR2 SQIVND (reference sequence). This chain's CDR3 is CASSISRQGGGYTF. The CDR3 coding sequence is TGTGCCAGTAGTATAAGTCGACAGGGAGGTGGCTACACCTTC.

The chain combines TRBV28 with TRBJ1-5, with D possibly matching TRBD1 (6 bases). Germline CDR1 MDHEN, CDR2 SYDVKM. The CDR3 contains 13 residues. V lost 7 bases to trimming and J lost 6 bases, with 13 bases between them. Here the CDR3 DNA reads TGTGCCAGCACCTACTCAGGGGCTCAGCCCCAGCATTTT. Translated, it gives CASTYSGAQPQHF.

The CDR3 coding sequence is TGTGCTAGTGGAAACAGGGGGGACGATGGCTACACCTTC. Amino acids: CASGNRGDDGYTF. This chain links TRBV12-5 with TRBJ1-2; 8 nucleotides agree with TRBD1. J was trimmed by 6 bases and V by 6 bases; bases with no gene match: 6. This CDR3 comprises 13 residues. Per germline, CDR1 LGHNT and CDR2 FRNRAP.

This chain connects TRBV6-4 to TRBJ2-1; a possible D gene is TRBD2 (8 bases). Germline CDR1 is MRHNA and CDR2 is SNTAGT. The CDR3 covers 15 residues. With 0 bases removed from V and 8 bases from J, the gap between germline ends came to 14 bases. The CDR3 region is CASSDSTGGGHEQFF. The CDR3, as DNA: TGTGCCAGCAGTGACTCGACGGGAGGGGGCCATGAGCAGTTCTTC.

For the CDR3, the DNA is TGTGCCACCAGCAGAGGGGGGGTAAGCTCCTACGAGCAGTACTTC. Amino acids: CATSRGGVSSYEQYF. This chain links TRBV15 with TRBJ2-7; TRBD2 is a possible D gene (6 bases). V dropped 1 base and J dropped 0 bases, with 10 bases sitting between them. Germline values: CDR1 LNHNV, CDR2 YYDKDF (reference sequence). The CDR3 consists of 15 residues.

CDR3 nucleotides: TGTGCCAGCAGTGTAGCGGGAGGCCAAGGGGATACGCAGTATTTT. Its translation is CASSVAGGQGDTQYF. This sequence joins TRBV27 and TRBJ2-3; 10 nucleotides line up with TRBD2. CDR1 MNHEY and CDR2 SMNVEV come from the germline V gene (reference sequence). CDR3 size: 15 residues. With 5 bases clipped from V and 6 bases from J, the junction kept 8 bases outside the gene matches.

The chain recombines TRBV5-1 with TRBJ2-1; D remains unclear. V dropped 2 bases and J dropped 4 bases, with 19 bases sitting between them. This CDR3 is 17 amino acids long. Germline V lookup: CDR1 SGHRS, CDR2 YFSETQ. The CDR3, as DNA: TGCGCCAGCAGCTTTAGCCGGAACAACCCAATATACAATGAGCAGTTCTTC. This translates into CASSFSRNNPIYNEQFF.

This clone was observed a handful of times. This rearrangement joins TRBV27 to TRBJ1-2; TRBD1 might be the D (5 bases). V lost 5 bases and J lost 7, with 14 bases in between. Germline V gene lookup returns CDR1 MNHEY and CDR2 SMNVEV (reference sequence). CDR3 size: 13 residues. In nucleotides, the CDR3 is TGTGCCAGCAGTAGAATAGACAGTAGTGGCTACACCTTC. Protein sequence: CASSRIDSSGYTF.

This clone was observed a handful of times. Different DNA sequences within this sample yield the same CDR3. The chain employs TRBV5-1 and TRBJ2-7; 7 bases are a match to TRBD2. Germline V gene sequence: CDR1 SGHRS, CDR2 YFSETQ. V shed 0 bases, J shed 4 bases, and the junction held 7 bases outside the gene matches. The CDR3 sequence is 15 residues long. The CDR3 nucleotides are TGCGCCAGCAGCTTGGGGCCTGCGGGAGTGTACGAGCAGTACTTC. It encodes CASSLGPAGVYEQYF.

The rearrangement uses TRBV6-1 and TRBJ2-5, with D perhaps matching TRBD2 (5 bases). There are 13 residues in the CDR3. CDR1 is MNHNS, CDR2 SASEGT, per germline. V lost 3 bases, J lost 10 bases, and 15 bases lay in between. The CDR3 sequence: CASSDPASAGQYF. The CDR3 nucleotides read TGTGCCAGCAGTGATCCCGCCTCGGCGGGCCAGTACTTC.

This sequence joins TRBV12-3 or TRBV12-4 and TRBJ1-5; D remains ambiguous. V lost 2 bases, J lost 4 bases, and 6 bases lay in between. The CDR3 has 13 residues. CDR3 sequence reads: CASSLLRNQPQHF. For the CDR3, the DNA is TGTGCCAGCAGTTTACTGCGGAATCAGCCCCAGCATTTT.

The chain joins TRBV28 to TRBJ1-5, with 8 bases aligning to TRBD1. The junction had 5 bases not matched to a gene; V was cut back by 10 bases and J by 6 bases. The CDR3 contains 12 residues. CDR1 and CDR2 (germline): MDHEN, SYDVKM. CDR3 bases: TGTGCCACAGACAGGGGTCGTCAGCCCCAGCATTTT. The encoded protein is CATDRGRQPQHF.

The V and J genes are TRBV21-1 and TRBJ1-2; TRBD1, as called in the table, went unchecked against the DNA. TRBV21-1 is an annotated pseudogene. The CDR3 is 14 amino acids. Written as DNA, the CDR3 is TGTGCCAGCAGCAAAGCCAGGGGGCGCGGTGGCTACACCTTC. Protein: CASSKARGRGGYTF.

The CDR3 coding sequence is TGTGCCAGCAGTGTAGGGTTAGCGGGAGGAGACGAGCAGTACTTC. Translation gives CASSVGLAGGDEQYF. The chain employs TRBV2 and TRBJ2-7; 10 positions agree with TRBD2. Per germline, CDR1 SNHLY and CDR2 FYNNEI. The CDR3 is 15 amino acids. V was clipped by 4 bases and J by 5 bases; unmatched bases: 8.

The rearrangement links TRBV9 to TRBJ2-1; weak D call: TRBD2 (6 bases). In germline, CDR1 is SGDLS, CDR2 YYNGEE. The germline V and J ends were trimmed by 4 bases and 7 bases, with 18 bases remaining between them. The CDR3 contains 15 residues. For the CDR3, the DNA is TGTGCCAGCAGCCCGGGGGACGGCAAACGGAATGAGCAGTTCTTC. Residues: CASSPGDGKRNEQFF.

This chain joins TRBV19 and TRBJ2-3; possible D gene TRBD2, 5 bases. The V end was cut by 9 bases, the J end by 4 bases, with 26 bases between. The CDR3 totals 17 residues. Germline-derived CDR1 and CDR2 are LNHDA and SQIVND (reference sequence). The CDR3 coding sequence is TGTGCCAGAGTTGAAGGAAGGGCCGGGAATAGGCCAGATACGCAGTATTTT. Translating gives CARVEGRAGNRPDTQYF.